The next 10 T cell receptor beta chains were all read from a single sample in a study of blood T cell repertoires in COVID-19 (dated by TCRdb to the early 2020s). The library was obtained by the immunoSEQ multiplex PCR assay. TCRdb stores this immuneACCESS table with in-frame sequences only. Part of the clones is absent; in the studies checked, under half of the shortfall reflects unresolved V genes, and no reason is known for the rest. The sample table records a few hundred thousand clones; roughly 85% of these occur just once. The ten largest clones take up around 20% of the sample. Input material: PBMCs or T cells enriched from blood (not recorded which). Receptors were obtained from a man aged 40-50 years who had recovered from COVID-19.

In its sample, this clone was seen a few times. Here the CDR3 reads CSVVFDEQYF. The DNA for the CDR3 is TGCAGCGTTGTTTTCGACGAGCAGTACTTC. The chain is built from TRBV29-1 and TRBJ2-7; D is unresolved. This CDR3 region has 10 residues. Trimming shortened V by 4 bases and J by 5 bases, and 6 bases separated the two germline ends. Germline CDR1 and CDR2: SQVTM and ANQGSEA.

The chain employs TRBV4-2 and TRBJ1-1; D is ambiguous. Germline V gene data show CDR1 as LGHNA and CDR2 as YNFKEQ. Trimming removed 0 bases from V and 4 bases from J, with 9 bases in between. The CDR3 runs 14 residues. The CDR3, as DNA: TGTGCCAGCAGCCAAGACGTGTTTAGCACTGAAGCTTTCTTT. Its translation: CASSQDVFSTEAFF.

This clone showed up just a few times. This chain links TRBV4-1 with TRBJ2-7; weak D call: TRBD2 (5 bases). V shed 1 base and J shed 6 bases, with 22 bases lying between them. Germline V gene data show CDR1 as MGHRA and CDR2 as YSYEKL. This CDR3 comprises 17 residues. The CDR3 loop is CASSQGPAGGVFGEQYF. CDR3 sequence (DNA): TGCGCCAGCAGCCAAGGCCCGGCCGGAGGTGTCTTCGGCGAGCAGTACTTC.

This clone was recorded once. The rearrangement joins TRBV24-1 to TRBJ2-7; 9 bases line up with TRBD1. The CDR3 totals 16 residues. The V gene end was trimmed by 4 bases and the J gene end by 6 bases; junction bases not matched to a gene: 12. CDR1 is KGHDR and CDR2 is SFDVKD in the germline V gene. The CDR3 DNA sequence: TGTGCCACCAGTGAAAATCCGGGACAGGGACATGGCGAGCAGTACTTC. Amino acid sequence: CATSENPGQGHGEQYF.

This clone was recorded once. This chain joins TRBV4-3 and TRBJ1-4, with 10 positions matching TRBD1. CDR1 LGHNA and CDR2 YSLEER come from the germline V gene. The CDR3 runs to 16 residues. Unmatched junction bases numbered 8, after V lost 4 bases and J lost 6 bases. The CDR3: CASSLAPGTGDEKLFF. In nucleotides, the CDR3 is TGCGCCAGCAGCCTCGCCCCCGGGACAGGGGATGAAAAACTGTTTTTT.

As DNA, the CDR3 is TGTGCCAGCACACCCGGGACTAGCGGGAGGGCGAAGGCGGGTAGCGGCACAGATACGCAGTATTTT. Translating it yields CASTPGTSGRAKAGSGTDTQYF. This chain connects TRBV27 to TRBJ2-3; 16 bases are a match to TRBD2. CDR1 MNHEY and CDR2 SMNVEV come from the germline V gene (reference sequence). V lost 7 bases, J lost 1 base, and 20 bases stayed unmatched. This CDR3 spans 22 amino acids.

The V call is TRBV7-8, the J call TRBJ1-2; tentative D call: TRBD1 (5 bases). This CDR3 is 14 amino acids long. V lost 5 bases and J 2 bases, leaving 12 bases between the germline ends. Germline CDR1 SGHVS, CDR2 FQNEAQ. CDR3 in DNA: TGTGCCAGCAGCCCGAATCGGGGGAACTATGGCTACACCTTC. This encodes CASSPNRGNYGYTF.

This clone showed up just once. J is TRBJ1-6 and V is TRBV12-3 or TRBV12-4, with D possibly TRBD1 on 6 matching bases. With 4 bases removed from V and 6 bases from J, the gap between germline ends came to 7 bases. This CDR3 is built from 13 residues. For the CDR3, the DNA is TGTGCCAGCAGTTGGGGGCGTAATTCACCCCTCCACTTT. Residues: CASSWGRNSPLHF.

The V gene is TRBV7-3, the J gene TRBJ2-5, with 10 bases fitting TRBD2. V trimming: 2 bases; J trimming: 5 bases; junction bases outside the gene matches: 5. Germline V gene lookup returns CDR1 SGHTA and CDR2 FQGTGA. The CDR3 length is 15 residues. In DNA form, the CDR3 reads TGTGCCAGCAGCTTATCAGCGGGAGGGACGGAGACCCAGTACTTC. Translated, it gives CASSLSAGGTETQYF. The full variable domain, rest sourced from reference TRBV7-3 and TRBJ2-5, is GAGVSQTPSNKVTEKGKYVELRCDPISGHTALYWYRQSLGQGPEFLIYFQGTGAADDSGLPNDRFFAVRPEGSVSTLKIQRTERGDSAVYLCASSLSAGGTETQYFGPGTRLLVL.

This clone appeared a single time. V is TRBV5-1 and J is TRBJ2-7; D is possibly TRBD1 (5 bases). V was shortened by 4 bases and J by 4 bases, with 9 bases between the two germline ends. The CDR3 is 12 residues long. The germline V gene has CDR1 SGHRS and CDR2 YFSETQ. CDR3 residues: CASSTQGYEQYF. The CDR3 nucleotides read TGCGCCAGCAGCACCCAGGGTTACGAGCAGTACTTC.